Below, 22 T cell receptor beta chains from the same sample are listed, as sequenced in a study of T-cell reconstitution after alpha-beta-depleted transplantation in children (dated by TCRdb to about 2016). Library prep was done by PCR. Sequencing was carried out with an Illumina HiSeq 2500. TCR libraries were prepared with molecular barcoding, using unique molecular identifiers to normalize TCRbeta repertoire quantification. TCRdb ran its own pipeline on the public reads, namely fastp trimming at Q25 and MiXCR clone calling, and kept in-frame beta chains. CDR3 protein duplicates are merged, each entry listing the most common genes and DNA. The table for this sample lists some 6,900 distinct CDR3 sequences; 5.3% of them were counted only once. The ten largest clones represent approximately 25% of the sample. This specimen's treatment or condition label, per the study, means: allogeneic hematopoietic cell transplantation with graft depleted of TCRalphabeta T cells and CD19 B cells.

Sequencing used PBMCs, mostly from graft donor cells, obtained 180 days after TCRalphabeta/CD19-depleted stem cell transplant. The receptors were sampled from a child younger than two who had a stem cell transplant for acute myeloid leukemia, so the T cells may come from the graft donor.

In its sample, this clonotype was seen many times. The CDR3 DNA is TGTGCCAGCAGCTTGGGGCTAGCGGGCACAGATACGCAGTATTTT. Amino acid sequence: CASSLGLAGTDTQYF. The gene calls are TRBV5-4 and TRBJ2-3; 7 nucleotides match TRBD2. After removal of 0 bases from V and 1 base from J, the junction contained 2 bases not matched to a gene. The CDR3 totals 15 residues. CDR1 and CDR2 from the germline V gene are SGHNT and YYREEE (reference sequence). Full variable domain (missing parts from reference TRBV5-4 and TRBJ2-3): ETGVTQSPTHLIKTRGQQVTLRCSSQSGHNTVSWYQQALGQGPQFIFQYYREEENGRGNFPPRFSGLQFPNYSSELNVNALELDDSALYLCASSLGLAGTDTQYFGPGTRLTVL.

In its sample, this clonotype was seen many times. The chain combines TRBV7-2 with TRBJ2-7, with 7 bases aligning to TRBD2. The germline V gene has CDR1 SGHTA and CDR2 FQGNSA. V lost 2 bases, J lost 3 bases, and 7 bases stayed unmatched. The CDR3 has 15 amino acids. CDR3 bases: TGTGCCAGCAGCTTAAGGGCTAGCGGATTCTACGAGCAGTACTTC. It specifies CASSLRASGFYEQYF.

This clonotype came up many times. This sequence joins TRBV23-1 and TRBJ2-1, with D perhaps TRBD1 (6 bases). TRBV23-1 is treated as an ORF (open reading frame) with a function not yet certain. V dropped 8 bases and J dropped 5 bases, with 13 bases sitting between them. The CDR3 contains 13 residues. CDR3 residues: CASGPGTNNEQFF. CDR3 nucleotide sequence: TGCGCCAGCGGGCCGGGGACAAACAATGAGCAGTTCTTC.

By frequency in the sample, this clonotype is medium-sized. The chain joins TRBV20-1 to TRBJ2-7; the D gene could be TRBD1 or TRBD2 (5 bases each). Germline values: CDR1 DFQATT, CDR2 SNEGSKA (reference sequence). CDR3 size: 16 residues. Between the trimmed V and J ends, which lost 1 base and 3 bases, there was a span of 19 bases. For the CDR3, the DNA is TGCAGTGCTAGAGTAACGCCGAGGGGTAAGGTCTACGAGCAGTACTTC. Its translation is CSARVTPRGKVYEQYF.

This clonotype was picked up a small number of times. The V call is TRBV11-1, the J call TRBJ1-5; D perhaps matches TRBD1 (6 bases). V lost 8 bases to trimming and J lost 2 bases, with 25 bases between them. CDR1 SGHAT and CDR2 FQDESV come from the germline V gene (reference sequence). The CDR3 extends over 18 amino acids. The CDR3 nucleotides read TGTGCCAGCGACCTCAGAACAGGGAGGGTCGGTGGCAATCAGCCCCAGCATTTT. It specifies CASDLRTGRVGGNQPQHF.

The chain couples TRBV7-6 to TRBJ2-1; 10 bases fit TRBD2. The V segment lost 11 bases and the J segment 6 bases; nucleotides outside the gene matches: 10. CDR3 length: 14 residues. Germline V lookup: CDR1 SGHVS, CDR2 FNYEAQ. The CDR3 bases are TGTGCCGTGCTCCTAGCGGGAGAGGGCAATGAGCAGTTCTTC. Translated, it gives CAVLLAGEGNEQFF.

This clonotype was detected many times. This chain links TRBV7-2 with TRBJ2-3; 7 bases align to TRBD1. The V and J ends lost 3 bases and 0 bases, in that order; junction bases with no gene match: 6. The germline V gene has CDR1 SGHTA and CDR2 FQGNSA. CDR3 length equals 16 residues. CDR3 DNA sequence: TGTGCCAGCAGCTTTATCCGGGACAGCAGCACAGATACGCAGTATTTT. As protein: CASSFIRDSSTDTQYF.

This clonotype counts as medium-sized. The gene calls are TRBV25-1 and TRBJ1-1; 7 bases are a match to TRBD1. Per germline, CDR1 MGHDK and CDR2 SYGVNS. The CDR3 contains 14 residues. Trimming at V came to 3 bases and at J to 2 bases, leaving 3 bases not matched to a gene. CDR3 amino acids: CASSDGQANTEAFF. As DNA, the CDR3 is TGTGCCAGCAGTGATGGACAGGCAAACACTGAAGCTTTCTTT.

In this sample, this clonotype turned up many times. This chain joins TRBV28 and TRBJ2-5, with D possibly TRBD2 on 6 matching bases. This CDR3 has 15 amino acids. The V and J ends lost 4 bases and 5 bases respectively, with 17 bases between them. Germline loops: CDR1 MDHEN, CDR2 SYDVKM. The CDR3 DNA follows: TGTGCCAGCAGTTCCGTAGCGGCCCAAAGGGAGACCCAGTACTTC. It translates to CASSSVAAQRETQYF.

This clonotype is medium-sized in the sample. This chain links TRBV12-3 or TRBV12-4 with TRBJ2-3; TRBD2 matches 13 bases. V dropped 5 bases and J dropped 4; count of bases not matched to a gene: 6. CDR3 length equals 16 residues. CDR3 amino acids: CASSTTSGRASDTQYF. Here the CDR3 DNA reads TGTGCCAGCAGTACCACTAGCGGGAGGGCCTCAGATACGCAGTATTTT.

This clonotype was counted many times. This chain connects TRBV11-2 to TRBJ2-7; D call uncertain. The CDR3 runs 12 residues. Germline V gene data show CDR1 as SGHAT and CDR2 as FQNNGV. V gave up 2 bases and J gave up 6 bases, with 8 bases separating them. The CDR3 DNA reads TGTGCCAGCAGCTTATTGGTAGGCGAGCAGTACTTC. It encodes CASSLLVGEQYF.

This clonotype is labeled medium-sized. V is TRBV7-8 and J is TRBJ2-7; 10 bases line up with TRBD2. Germline values: CDR1 SGHVS, CDR2 FQNEAQ. CDR3 length: 14 residues. The ends lost 5 bases at V and 4 bases at J; junction bases unmatched: 5. The chain's CDR3 is CASSRSGRAYEQYF. The CDR3 bases are TGTGCCAGCAGCCGAAGCGGGAGGGCTTACGAGCAGTACTTC.

At least ten counts were recorded for this clonotype. The gene calls are TRBV13 and TRBJ2-7; maybe TRBD2 (5 bases). Germline-derived CDR1 and CDR2 are PRHDT and FYEKMQ (reference sequence). V lost 0 bases to trimming and J lost 5 bases, with 14 bases between them. The CDR3 is made up of 15 amino acids. The CDR3 bases are TGTGCCAGCAGCTTAGGGGTCGCTCCGAGGGACGAGCAGTACTTC. As protein: CASSLGVAPRDEQYF.

This clonotype was counted at least ten times. The J gene is TRBJ2-5, the V gene TRBV21-1; whether TRBD2, the table's D call, matches the DNA was not checked. TRBV21-1 is annotated as a pseudogene. The CDR3 spans 16 residues. This CDR3 is CASSSLAGGYLKTQYF. CDR3 DNA sequence: TGTGCCAGCAGCAGCCTAGCGGGAGGGTATTTAAAGACCCAGTACTTC.

The sample holds many counts of this clonotype. The genes are TRBV28 and TRBJ2-4, with D possibly TRBD1 on 6 matching bases. V was clipped by 5 bases and J by 3 bases, with 14 bases between them. The length of the CDR3 is 15 residues. From germline, CDR1 is MDHEN and CDR2 SYDVKM. CDR3 DNA: TGTGCCAGCAGTCCTACAGGGTGGGACAAAAACATTCAGTACTTC. This codes for CASSPTGWDKNIQYF.

By proportion, this clonotype is medium-sized (0.01 to 0.1%). The chain employs TRBV6-5 and TRBJ1-5, with a weak D call TRBD1 (5 bases). CDR1 MNHEY and CDR2 SVGAGI come from the germline V gene. V was clipped by 2 bases and J by 2 bases, with 16 bases between them. The CDR3 is 17 amino acids. CDR3 DNA sequence: TGTGCCAGCAGTTACAGGGCAGGGAGCGATCGCAATCAGCCCCAGCATTTT. As protein: CASSYRAGSDRNQPQHF.

At least ten counts were recorded for this clonotype. The chain uses TRBV3-1 and TRBJ2-7; no firm D call. Trimming cost V 1 base and J 6 bases, with 13 bases left between them. Germline V gene sequence: CDR1 LGHDT, CDR2 YNNKEL (reference sequence). The CDR3 has 14 amino acids. The CDR3 spells CASSQGTDVSEQYF. The DNA of the CDR3 is TGTGCCAGCAGCCAAGGGACGGACGTCTCCGAGCAGTACTTC.

This clonotype is medium-sized in the sample. The chain has TRBV20-1 and TRBJ2-3, with 8 bases that match TRBD1. This CDR3 region has 15 residues. The trim removed 3 bases at V and 3 bases at J, leaving 8 bases unmatched. Germline loops: CDR1 DFQATT, CDR2 SNEGSKA (reference sequence). The CDR3 DNA is TGCAGTGCTAGGGACAGGGCCATTGGGACAGATACGCAGTATTTT. Translating it yields CSARDRAIGTDTQYF.

This clonotype appeared many times. CDR3 DNA sequence: TGTGCCAGCTCACCCAACAATCTCTACGAGCAGTACTTC. Its translation: CASSPNNLYEQYF. The gene calls are TRBV18 and TRBJ2-7, with D unclear. This CDR3 comprises 13 residues. V shed 3 bases and J shed 3 bases, with 9 bases lying between them. Germline V CDR1 and CDR2: KGHSH, LQKENI.

This clonotype was observed many times. The chain recombines TRBV5-1 with TRBJ2-3; D not certain. CDR1 is SGHRS, CDR2 YFSETQ, per germline. V dropped 1 base and J dropped 0 bases, with 12 bases sitting between them. There are 16 residues in the CDR3. The CDR3 here is CASSLNQVISTDTQYF. The CDR3 nucleotides read TGCGCCAGCAGCTTGAATCAGGTCATAAGCACAGATACGCAGTATTTT.

This clonotype has at least ten counts. V and J are TRBV5-4 and TRBJ2-7; 13 positions agree with TRBD2. This CDR3 comprises 15 residues. CDR1 is SGHNT and CDR2 is YYREEE in the germline V gene (reference sequence). V dropped 4 bases and J dropped 5; count of bases not matched to a gene: 6. Here the CDR3 reads CASSRTSGRADEQYF. The CDR3 DNA follows: TGTGCCAGCAGCAGAACTAGCGGGAGGGCCGACGAGCAGTACTTC.

This clonotype was found many times. This chain uses TRBV6-2 or TRBV6-3 with TRBJ2-4; 9 nucleotides line up with TRBD2. This CDR3 contains 15 residues. In germline, CDR1 is MNHEY, CDR2 SVGEGT. The J segment lost 3 bases and the V segment lost 5 bases, leaving 5 bases of the junction unmatched. In nucleotides, the CDR3 is TGTGCCAGCAGTCTAGCGGGACTTGGCAAAAACATTCAGTACTTC. It is translated as CASSLAGLGKNIQYF.